One and the same sample provided the 26 T cell receptor beta chains below, sequenced in a study. TCRdb used MiXCR to reprocess the RT-PCR reads, holding one entry per CDR3 protein. This sample has about 680,000 distinct CDR3 sequences; 12% to 15% occur once, and the top ten carry 3% to 4.5%. Sequencing was done on a sample of memory CD4+ T cells from blood. These receptors all come from a female donor in good health, serving as a healthy control.

This clonotype was observed a handful of times. The chain combines TRBV29-1 with TRBJ2-3; 9 nucleotides agree with TRBD2. CDR3 size: 17 residues. V shed 1 base, J shed 4 bases, and the junction held 12 bases outside the gene matches. Germline V lookup: CDR1 SQVTM, CDR2 ANQGSEA. CDR3 protein: CSVEAGMAVAGADTQYF. The CDR3 nucleotides are TGCAGCGTTGAAGCTGGGATGGCGGTAGCGGGAGCAGATACGCAGTATTTT.

This clonotype was seen a few times. This chain uses TRBV5-1 with TRBJ1-2; D is undetermined. There are 14 residues in the CDR3. Trimming shortened V by 5 bases and J by 3 bases, and 14 bases separated the two germline ends. The germline gives CDR1 SGHRS, CDR2 YFSETQ. CDR3 residues: CASRGGSEDYGYTF. In DNA form, the CDR3 reads TGCGCCAGCAGAGGCGGGTCAGAGGACTATGGCTACACCTTC. The variable domain in full, completed from reference TRBV5-1 and TRBJ1-2, reads KAGVTQTPRYLIKTRGQQVTLSCSPISGHRSVSWYQQTPGQGLQFLFEYFSETQRNKGNFPGRFSGRQFSNSRSEMNVSTLELGDSALYLCASRGGSEDYGYTFGSGTRLTVV.

The CDR3 DNA is TGTGCCAGCAGCTGGGAACAGGGCCGGACCGGGGAGCTGTTTTTT. Protein product: CASSWEQGRTGELFF. J is TRBJ2-2 and V is TRBV7-3, with D possibly being TRBD1 (6 bases). Looked up from germline, CDR1 is SGHTA and CDR2 is FQGTGA. The ends were cut back, 4 bases at V and 5 bases at J, with 14 bases in the middle. The CDR3 is 15 residues long.

This clonotype was detected only a few times. CDR3 protein: CASIQQGPRNTEAFF. The DNA of the CDR3 is TGTGCCAGCATCCAACAGGGACCTCGGAACACTGAAGCTTTCTTT. J is TRBJ1-1 and V is TRBV12-3 or TRBV12-4; D may be TRBD1 (6 bases). The V and J ends lost 7 bases and 1 base respectively, with 16 bases between them. The CDR3 covers 15 residues.

This clonotype appeared many times. This chain links TRBV12-3 or TRBV12-4 with TRBJ1-1; the D is unclear. The CDR3 is 13 residues long. V shed 1 base and J shed 3 bases, with 6 bases lying between them. The DNA for the CDR3 is TGTGCCAGCAGTTTAGTGGCAGACACTGAAGCTTTCTTT. It translates to CASSLVADTEAFF.

The chain is built from TRBV6-2 or TRBV6-3 and TRBJ2-2; the D gene is possibly TRBD1 (6 bases). This CDR3 spans 15 amino acids. V lost 8 bases, J lost 3 bases, and 16 bases lay in between. CDR1 MNHEY and CDR2 SVGEGT come from the germline V gene. Written as DNA, the CDR3 is TGTGCCAGCCAGCCCGACAGGTACCACACCGGGGAGCTGTTTTTT. It is translated as CASQPDRYHTGELFF.

The rearrangement uses TRBV5-1 and TRBJ2-1, with 10 bases lining up with TRBD1. The V gene's germline CDR1 is SGHRS and CDR2 YFSETQ. This CDR3 comprises 13 residues. The V segment lost 7 bases and the J segment 8 bases; nucleotides outside the gene matches: 6. This CDR3 is CASGTGVSDEQFF. The CDR3 DNA is TGCGCCAGCGGGACAGGGGTTTCTGATGAGCAGTTCTTC.

This rearrangement joins TRBV9 to TRBJ2-3; D unresolved. Germline V lookup: CDR1 SGDLS, CDR2 YYNGEE. The germline V and J ends were trimmed by 0 bases and 6 bases, with 11 bases remaining between them. The CDR3 spans 14 residues. The CDR3 DNA reads as TGTGCCAGCAGCGTAGGAAACCCGCGGGATACGCAGTATTTT. The encoded protein is CASSVGNPRDTQYF.

V gene TRBV4-2 combines with J gene TRBJ2-7; a weak D match, TRBD2 (6 bases). From germline, CDR1 is LGHNA and CDR2 YNFKEQ. With 4 bases removed from V and 0 bases from J, the gap between germline ends came to 13 bases. The CDR3 loop spans 15 amino acids. The CDR3 DNA sequence: TGTGCCAGCAGCCTCCGGGGACTGAGCTCCTACGAGCAGTACTTC. Its protein is CASSLRGLSSYEQYF.

This clonotype appeared a few times. The chain carries TRBV20-1 and TRBJ1-6; no reliable D call. Trimming took off 3 bases at V and 4 bases at J, with 10 bases between the two ends. CDR1 DFQATT and CDR2 SNEGSKA come from the germline V gene (reference sequence). This CDR3 has 14 amino acids. CDR3 amino acids: CSARIEMYNSPLHF. CDR3 sequence (DNA): TGCAGTGCTAGGATCGAGATGTATAATTCACCCCTCCACTTT.

V usage is TRBV18 and J usage is TRBJ1-2; D is uncertain. The germline V gene has CDR1 KGHSH and CDR2 LQKENI. Trimming took 6 bases from V and 2 from J, leaving 10 bases between them. The CDR3 has 13 residues. DNA of the CDR3: TGTGCCAGCTCGGTTCAGACAAACTATGGCTACACCTTC. Amino acid sequence: CASSVQTNYGYTF.

Ten or more counts support this clonotype. The chain uses TRBV6-2 or TRBV6-3 and TRBJ2-3; the D gene is possibly TRBD2 (5 bases). Per germline, CDR1 MNHEY and CDR2 SVGEGT. The CDR3 runs to 14 residues. The ends were cut back, 6 bases at V and 3 bases at J, with 13 bases in the middle. The CDR3 region has the DNA TGTGCCAGCAGATCGAGGGCCCGGACAGATACGCAGTATTTT. Protein product: CASRSRARTDTQYF.

This clonotype was detected only a few times. The chain links TRBV6-1 to TRBJ2-4; 7 bases are shared with TRBD2. Germline V lookup: CDR1 MNHNS, CDR2 SASEGT. Unmatched junction bases numbered 7, after V lost 1 base and J lost 7 bases. The CDR3 length is 15 residues. CDR3 in DNA: TGTGCCAGCAGTGAAGAGACTTGGCGGGGGAACATTCAGTACTTC. Amino acids: CASSEETWRGNIQYF.

V gene TRBV5-1 combines with J gene TRBJ2-5; 7 nucleotides align to TRBD1. The length of the CDR3 is 15 residues. V was clipped by 1 base and J by 3 bases; unmatched bases: 6. The germline gives CDR1 SGHRS, CDR2 YFSETQ. The CDR3 spells CASSLLGQEEETQYF. The CDR3 bases are TGCGCCAGCAGCTTGTTAGGACAGGAGGAAGAGACCCAGTACTTC.

The chain combines TRBV30 with TRBJ2-3; 7 nucleotides align to TRBD1. CDR3 size: 15 residues. Germline V gives CDR1 GTSNPN, CDR2 SVGIG (reference sequence). V was pared by 4 bases and J by 4 bases, with 11 bases of the junction left unmatched. CDR3 region: CAWTSGQTKADTQYF. DNA of the CDR3: TGTGCCTGGACCTCGGGACAGACGAAGGCAGATACGCAGTATTTT. The full variable domain, in which reference TRBV30 and TRBJ2-3 provide the parts outside the CDR3, is SQTIHQWPATLVQPVGSPLSLECTVEGTSNPNLYWYRQAAGRGLQLLFYSVGIGQISSEVPQNLSASRPQDRQFILSSKKLLLSDSGFYLCAWTSGQTKADTQYFGPGTRLTVL.

This chain joins TRBV20-1 and TRBJ1-1, with 9 positions matching TRBD1. J lost 0 bases, V lost 1 base, and 12 bases had no gene match. Germline V gives CDR1 DFQATT, CDR2 SNEGSKA (reference sequence). The CDR3 loop spans 18 amino acids. The CDR3: CSARVGPGQGKMNTEAFF. For the CDR3, the DNA is TGCAGTGCTAGAGTCGGCCCGGGACAGGGCAAGATGAACACTGAAGCTTTCTTT.

The chain couples TRBV28 to TRBJ2-3; no reliable D call. The CDR3 has 14 residues. The germline V and J ends were trimmed by 4 bases and 0 bases, with 8 bases remaining between them. CDR1 and CDR2 from the germline V gene are MDHEN and SYDVKM. This chain's CDR3 is CASSSGGSTDTQYF. In DNA, the CDR3 is TGTGCCAGCAGTTCCGGTGGTAGCACAGATACGCAGTATTTT.

In its sample, this clonotype was seen many times. The chain carries TRBV20-1 and TRBJ2-5, with D uncertain. Germline loops: CDR1 DFQATT, CDR2 SNEGSKA (reference sequence). V was cut by 1 base and J by 5 bases, with 8 bases left in between. This CDR3 is built from 12 residues. CDR3: CSARAVLETQYF. CDR3 sequence (DNA): TGCAGTGCTAGAGCCGTCCTTGAGACCCAGTACTTC.

This clonotype was seen only a few times. The chain employs TRBV7-2 and TRBJ1-2, with D possibly being TRBD1 (5 bases). Germline CDR1 SGHTA, CDR2 FQGNSA. V lost 5 bases to trimming and J lost 4 bases, with 17 bases between them. This CDR3 has 15 residues. The CDR3 here is CASSELGGGPYGYTF. DNA of the CDR3: TGTGCCAGCAGCGAACTAGGCGGGGGACCCTATGGCTACACCTTC. Looking up the rest from reference TRBV7-2 and TRBJ1-2 gives the full variable domain: GAGVSQSPSNKVTEKGKDVELRCDPISGHTALYWYRQSLGQGLEFLIYFQGNSAPDKSGLPSDRFSAERTGGSVSTLTIQRTQQEDSAVYLCASSELGGGPYGYTFGSGTRLTVV.

The chain combines TRBV6-5 with TRBJ1-5; 7 bases fit TRBD1. Trimming took 5 bases from V and 6 from J; bases not matched to a gene: 13. The germline V gene encodes CDR1 MNHEY and CDR2 SVGAGI. This CDR3 contains 16 residues. The CDR3 DNA reads as TGTGCCAGCAGTGACCACAGGGGCTCGGTCGGTCAGCCCCAGCATTTT. Amino acid sequence: CASSDHRGSVGQPQHF.

This clonotype has at least ten counts. This chain connects TRBV6-6 to TRBJ2-5; D is possibly TRBD2 (6 bases). The V gene lost 7 bases and the J gene lost 4 bases, with 10 bases spanning the gap. The CDR3 length is 12 residues. Germline CDR1 and CDR2: MNHNY and SVGAGI (reference sequence). CDR3 nucleotide sequence: TGTGCCAGCACCCAGGAGGGAGAGACCCAGTACTTC. Amino acid sequence: CASTQEGETQYF.

This clonotype was counted a few times. The genes are TRBV7-2 and TRBJ2-5, with D possibly matching TRBD1 (5 bases). The V and J ends lost 5 bases and 0 bases respectively, with 16 bases between them. The CDR3 totals 16 residues. Per germline, CDR1 SGHTA and CDR2 FQGNSA. CDR3 region: CASSLNPGPNQETQYF. As DNA, the CDR3 is TGTGCCAGCAGCCTCAACCCAGGGCCGAACCAAGAGACCCAGTACTTC.

This clonotype came up a few times. This chain uses TRBV20-1 with TRBJ2-7; 7 nucleotides match TRBD2. Germline V gives CDR1 DFQATT, CDR2 SNEGSKA (reference sequence). The CDR3 has 14 amino acids. The ends lost 1 base at V and 1 base at J; junction bases unmatched: 4. CDR3 residues: CSARGGRGSYEQYF. The CDR3 DNA follows: TGCAGTGCTAGAGGGGGGAGGGGATCCTACGAGCAGTACTTC.

At least ten counts were recorded for this clonotype. This chain joins TRBV7-2 and TRBJ2-1; the D is unclear. Germline V lookup: CDR1 SGHTA, CDR2 FQGNSA. V gave up 6 bases and J gave up 3 bases, with 15 bases separating them. This CDR3 has 15 residues. The CDR3 sequence: CASSPSPQHYNEQFF. The CDR3 DNA sequence: TGTGCCAGCAGTCCCAGCCCCCAACACTACAATGAGCAGTTCTTC. Full variable domain (rest looked up from reference TRBV7-2 and TRBJ2-1): GAGVSQSPSNKVTEKGKDVELRCDPISGHTALYWYRQSLGQGLEFLIYFQGNSAPDKSGLPSDRFSAERTGGSVSTLTIQRTQQEDSAVYLCASSPSPQHYNEQFFGPGTRLTVL.

This clonotype occurred a few times. The genes are TRBV12-3 or TRBV12-4 and TRBJ1-3; D perhaps matches TRBD1 (6 bases). The germline V and J ends were trimmed by 5 bases and 9 bases, with 11 bases remaining between them. The CDR3 has 12 amino acids. The CDR3 reads CASSEGGATIYF. For the CDR3, the DNA is TGTGCCAGCAGTGAAGGGGGGGCCACCATATATTTT.

This clonotype was found many times. V usage is TRBV6-2 or TRBV6-3 and J usage is TRBJ1-1; D possibly corresponds to TRBD1 (5 bases). The CDR3 extends over 13 amino acids. The V gene lost 2 bases and the J gene lost 2 bases, with 6 bases spanning the gap. The germline gives CDR1 MNHEY, CDR2 SVGEGT. Here the CDR3 reads CASSYGGNTEAFF. The CDR3 nucleotides are TGTGCCAGCAGTTACGGGGGAAACACTGAAGCTTTCTTT.